The present entry profiles one T cell receptor (beta chain) with its context. Its antigen is undetermined. Deletions cut 0 bases from V and 1 base from J, with 3 bases between. The CDR3 spans 13 residues. The data were obtained in a study of T cell repertoires in cytomegalovirus infection. Overall study findings and caveats: Ex vivo, HLA-C-restricted CMV-specific TCR beta clonotypes prevailed over the rest of the response.

TCRdb reanalysed the reads using MiXCR and keeps one entry per CDR3 protein. The data hold approximately 630,000 distinct CDR3 sequences, with less than 25% observed a single time. The V and J genes are TRBV23-1 and TRBJ2-5, with unresolved D. TRBV23-1 is an ORF; its function is uncertain. The TCR sequence derives from a human donor in good health (CMV status not recorded). Some clones in this sample may be carry-over from other donors' samples. The sequencing sample was made of CD8+ T cells from PBMCs. The CDR3 reads CASSQSRQETQYF. The CDR3 DNA follows: TGCGCCAGCAGTCAATCCCGCCAAGAGACCCAGTACTTC.